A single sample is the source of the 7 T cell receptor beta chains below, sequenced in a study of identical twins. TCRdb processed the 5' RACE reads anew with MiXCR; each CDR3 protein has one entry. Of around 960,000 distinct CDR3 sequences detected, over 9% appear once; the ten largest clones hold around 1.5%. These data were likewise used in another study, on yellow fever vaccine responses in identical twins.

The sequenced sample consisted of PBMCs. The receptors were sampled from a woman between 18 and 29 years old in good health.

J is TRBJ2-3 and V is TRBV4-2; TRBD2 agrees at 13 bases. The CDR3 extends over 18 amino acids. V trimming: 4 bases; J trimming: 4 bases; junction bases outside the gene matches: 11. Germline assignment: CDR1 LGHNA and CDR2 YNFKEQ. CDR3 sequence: CASSPRRLLAGGSDTQYF. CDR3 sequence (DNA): TGTGCCAGCAGCCCCCGGCGCCTACTAGCGGGGGGGTCAGATACGCAGTATTTT.

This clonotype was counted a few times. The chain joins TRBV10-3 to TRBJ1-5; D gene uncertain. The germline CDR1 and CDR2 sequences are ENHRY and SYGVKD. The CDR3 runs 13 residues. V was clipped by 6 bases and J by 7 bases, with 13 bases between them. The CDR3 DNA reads TGTGCCATCAGCGATACCGGGATACAGCCCCAGCATTTT. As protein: CAISDTGIQPQHF.

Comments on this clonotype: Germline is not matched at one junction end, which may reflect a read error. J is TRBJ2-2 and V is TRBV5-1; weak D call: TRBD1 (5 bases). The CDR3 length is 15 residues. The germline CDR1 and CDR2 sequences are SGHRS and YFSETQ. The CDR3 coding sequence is TGCGCCAGCAGAGACAGAGGACGCTTGACCGTGGAGCTGTTTTTT. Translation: CASRDRGRLTVELFF.

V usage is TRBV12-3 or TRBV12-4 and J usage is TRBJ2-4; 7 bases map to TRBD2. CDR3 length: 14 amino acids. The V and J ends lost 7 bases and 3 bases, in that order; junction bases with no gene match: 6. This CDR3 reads CASMSPGGKNIQYF. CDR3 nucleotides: TGTGCCAGCATGAGTCCGGGAGGCAAAAACATTCAGTACTTC.

CDR3 loop: CASSQPYGRQTQYF. The CDR3 DNA reads TGTGCCAGCAGCCAGCCTTATGGGCGGCAGACCCAGTACTTC. The J gene is TRBJ2-5, the V gene TRBV28, with D hard to call. The V and J ends lost 6 bases and 6 bases respectively, with 17 bases between them. The CDR3 has 14 amino acids. Germline CDR1 MDHEN, CDR2 SYDVKM.

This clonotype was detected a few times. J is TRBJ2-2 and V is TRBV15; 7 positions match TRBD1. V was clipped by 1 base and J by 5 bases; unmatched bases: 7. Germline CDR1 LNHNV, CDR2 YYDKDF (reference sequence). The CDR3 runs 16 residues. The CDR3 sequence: CATSRAHTGETGELFF. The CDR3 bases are TGTGCCACCAGCAGAGCCCATACAGGGGAAACCGGGGAGCTGTTTTTT.

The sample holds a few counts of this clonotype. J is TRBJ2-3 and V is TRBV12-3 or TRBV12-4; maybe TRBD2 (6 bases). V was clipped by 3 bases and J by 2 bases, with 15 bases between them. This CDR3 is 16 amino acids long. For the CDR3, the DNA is TGTGCCAGCAGTTTGGAGGGGCTGATCTCCACAGATACGCAGTATTTT. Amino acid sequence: CASSLEGLISTDTQYF.